The sequence of this T cell receptor beta chain was determined in a study of T cells after yellow fever vaccination. Study conclusions and caveats: Boosting was followed by the reappearance of most primary-vaccination clones (approximately 97% CD4, around 90% CD8).

CDR1 and CDR2 (germline): SGHTA, FQGNSA. With 3 bases removed from V and 0 bases from J, the gap between germline ends came to 15 bases. CDR3 length equals 17 residues. UMIs and a universal primer site were added when TCR cDNA was made by 5'RACE template switching. MiXCR, applied by TCRdb to the 5' RACE reads, yields one record per CDR3 protein. The sample carries 40,000 to 55,000 distinct CDR3 sequences, 6% to 8.5% recorded once. This sequence originates from a man younger than 35 who received the YFV17D yellow fever vaccine. This material consisted of CD8+ T cells not binding an NS4B(214-222) dextramer, sorted from PBMCs, taken 45 days after the first yellow fever vaccination. This rearrangement joins TRBV7-2 to TRBJ2-1, with D tentatively TRBD1 or TRBD2 (5 bases each). DNA for the CDR3: TGTGCCAGCAGCTTTAGGGGACGTACGAGCTCCTACAATGAGCAGTTCTTC. Its protein is CASSFRGRTSSYNEQFF.